The 8 T cell receptor beta chains below come from one sample, sequenced in a study of control samples from healthy donors and cancer patients. Produced via immunoSEQ multiplex PCR; TCRdb's table is partial and in-frame only. Of tens of thousands of clones in the sample, approximately 88% were seen once. Sequencing was carried out using PBMCs. The receptors were sampled from a woman in her 50s with colorectal cancer.

The chain uses TRBV15 and TRBJ2-3; D not certain. The CDR3 consists of 15 residues. The V gene lost 0 bases and the J gene lost 1 base, with 8 bases spanning the gap. From germline, CDR1 is LNHNV and CDR2 YYDKDF (reference sequence). The CDR3: CATSRDQRGTDTQYF. The CDR3 DNA reads TGTGCCACCAGCAGAGATCAAAGGGGCACAGATACGCAGTATTTT.

This clone was picked up a small number of times. The same CDR3 also results from other DNA sequences found in this sample. The V gene is TRBV12-3 or TRBV12-4, the J gene TRBJ1-1; D not certain. V was shortened by 3 bases and J by 1 base, with 6 bases between the two germline ends. This CDR3 is 13 amino acids long. CDR3 amino acids: CASSLSGNTEAFF. CDR3 nucleotide sequence: TGTGCCAGCAGTTTGTCTGGGAACACTGAAGCTTTCTTT.

The sample holds one count of this clone. CDR3: CAISVGTGRDTQYF. Written as DNA, the CDR3 is TGTGCCATCAGTGTGGGGACAGGTCGGGATACGCAGTATTTT. The chain has TRBV10-3 and TRBJ2-3, with 8 bases aligning to TRBD1. V trimming: 4 bases; J trimming: 6 bases; junction bases outside the gene matches: 6. The germline V gene has CDR1 ENHRY and CDR2 SYGVKD. The CDR3 totals 14 residues.

The V call is TRBV5-4, the J call TRBJ1-1, with D unclear. Germline assignment: CDR1 SGHNT and CDR2 YYREEE (reference sequence). The length of the CDR3 is 13 residues. V lost 1 base and J lost 1, with 5 bases in between. CDR3 nucleotide sequence: TGTGCCAGCAGCTTGTGGGGGAACACTGAAGCTTTCTTT. It encodes CASSLWGNTEAFF. Looking up the rest from reference TRBV5-4 and TRBJ1-1 gives the full variable domain: ETGVTQSPTHLIKTRGQQVTLRCSSQSGHNTVSWYQQALGQGPQFIFQYYREEENGRGNFPPRFSGLQFPNYSSELNVNALELDDSALYLCASSLWGNTEAFFGQGTRLTVV.

This clone was detected once. V usage is TRBV7-9 and J usage is TRBJ1-6; D gene unclear. Between the trimmed V and J ends, which lost 2 bases and 0 bases, there was a span of 8 bases. Germline V gives CDR1 SEHNR, CDR2 FQNEAQ (reference sequence). The CDR3 covers 16 residues. Here the CDR3 DNA reads TGTGCCAGCAGCTTACGGCAGAGCTCCTATAATTCACCCCTCCACTTT. This codes for CASSLRQSSYNSPLHF.

The chain recombines TRBV6-6 with TRBJ1-5; D remains unclear. Trimming shortened V by 5 bases and J by 0 bases, and 20 bases separated the two germline ends. The CDR3 loop spans 18 amino acids. In germline, CDR1 is MNHNY, CDR2 SVGAGI (reference sequence). As DNA, the CDR3 is TGTGCCAGCAGTCGATACCCGGCGGGAACCTATAGCAATCAGCCCCAGCATTTT. Amino acids: CASSRYPAGTYSNQPQHF.

J is TRBJ2-1 and V is TRBV10-3; D ambiguous. Trimming shortened V by 3 bases and J by 2 bases, and 11 bases separated the two germline ends. The CDR3 has 15 residues. In germline, CDR1 is ENHRY, CDR2 SYGVKD. Here the CDR3 DNA reads TGTGCCATCAGTGATAGCTCTCACCCCTACAATGAGCAGTTCTTC. Its translation is CAISDSSHPYNEQFF.

This rearrangement joins TRBV20-1 to TRBJ1-2; D remains unclear. The CDR3 extends over 10 amino acids. Germline V lookup: CDR1 DFQATT, CDR2 SNEGSKA (reference sequence). Trimming cost V 4 bases and J 8 bases, with 8 bases left between them. CDR3 coding DNA: TGCAGTGCTATAACGGGCGGCTACACCTTC. This codes for CSAITGGYTF.